This TCR beta chain was recorded in a study of human T cells and chemical hapten exposure. In the authors' workflow: With a range of 23,224 to 690,600, the median per sample was around 96,000 TCRs. TCRdb used MiXCR to reprocess the RACE reads, holding one entry per CDR3 protein. V and J calls and clone size were set by TCRdb, not the authors. The data show 65,000 to 80,000 distinct CDR3 sequences, about a tenth seen once. Trimming pared 3 bases from V and 3 bases from J, leaving 8 bases between. This CDR3 comprises 13 residues. This clonotype was recorded many times. Time point denoted: patch test 1, 2 weeks after DPC sensitization. Treatment in this sample: therapeutic diphenylcyclopropenone sensitization with weekly scalp DPC.

The chain couples TRBV12-3 or TRBV12-4 to TRBJ1-1; tentative D call: TRBD1 (5 bases). The sequences come from whole blood, collected in connection with sensitization to the hapten diphenylcyclopropenone (DPC). The TCR originated in a woman between 50 and 59 years old with alopecia areata. Some clones in this sample may be carry-over from other donors' samples. DNA of the CDR3: TGTGCCAGCAGTTTTCAGGGAGACACTGAAGCTTTCTTT. Translating gives CASSFQGDTEAFF.